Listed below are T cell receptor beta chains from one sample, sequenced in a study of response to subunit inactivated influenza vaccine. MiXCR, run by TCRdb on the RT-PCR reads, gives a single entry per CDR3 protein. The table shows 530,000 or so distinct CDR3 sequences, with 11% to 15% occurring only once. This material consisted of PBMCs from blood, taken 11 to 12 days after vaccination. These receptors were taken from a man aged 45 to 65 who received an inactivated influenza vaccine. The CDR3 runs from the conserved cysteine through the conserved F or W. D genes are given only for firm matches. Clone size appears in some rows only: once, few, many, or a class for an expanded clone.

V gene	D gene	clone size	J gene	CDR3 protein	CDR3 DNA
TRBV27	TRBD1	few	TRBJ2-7	CASRLGQGSYEQYF	TGTGCCAGCAGGCTGGGACAGGGTTCCTACGAGCAGTACTTC
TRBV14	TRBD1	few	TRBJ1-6	CASSQDWGTGPSPLHF	TGTGCCAGCAGCCAAGATTGGGGGACAGGGCCTTCACCCCTCCACTTT
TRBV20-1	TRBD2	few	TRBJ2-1	CSATSGLAANNEQFF	TGCAGTGCAACCTCTGGACTAGCGGCTAACAATGAGCAGTTCTTC
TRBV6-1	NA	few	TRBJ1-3	CASSEWVRGIGNTIYF	TGTGCCAGCAGTGAATGGGTTCGGGGTATTGGAAACACCATATATTTT
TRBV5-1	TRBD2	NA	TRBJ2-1	CASSLPLLAGQYNEQFF	TGCGCCAGCAGCTTGCCCTTACTAGCGGGGCAATACAATGAGCAGTTCTTC
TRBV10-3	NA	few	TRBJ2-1	CAISEAERSSYNEQFF	TGTGCCATCAGTGAGGCTGAGCGGAGCTCCTACAATGAGCAGTTCTTC
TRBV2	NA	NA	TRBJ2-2	CASSYRAVGELFF	TGTGCCAGCAGTTACAGGGCGGTGGGGGAGCTGTTTTTT
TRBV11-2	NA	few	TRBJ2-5	CASSFWQDQETQYF	TGTGCCAGCAGCTTTTGGCAAGACCAAGAGACCCAGTACTTC
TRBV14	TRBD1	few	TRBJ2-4	CASSRVTGVKNIQYF	TGTGCCAGCAGCCGAGTGACAGGGGTCAAAAACATTCAGTACTTC
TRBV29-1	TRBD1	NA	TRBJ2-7	CSVAMTGAYEQYF	TGCAGCGTTGCGATGACAGGGGCCTACGAGCAGTACTTC
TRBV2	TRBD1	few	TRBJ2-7	CASISEGAIEQYF	TGTGCCAGCATCTCCGAGGGGGCGATTGAGCAGTACTTC
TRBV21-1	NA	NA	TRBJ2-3	CASNPPKRESRGTIRDTQYF	TGTGCCAGCAACCCCCCGAAGCGGGAGTCACGGGGGACGATACGCGATACGCAGTATTTT
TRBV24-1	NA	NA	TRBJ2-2	CATTPGRNTGELFF	TGTGCCACCACCCCGGGTCGTAACACCGGGGAGCTGTTTTTT
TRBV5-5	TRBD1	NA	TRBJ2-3	CASSSWTGRTDTQYF	TGTGCCAGCAGCTCCTGGACAGGTCGCACAGATACGCAGTATTTT
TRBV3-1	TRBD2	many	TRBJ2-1	CASSHTTSGNNEQFF	TGTGCCAGCAGCCATACGACTAGCGGAAACAATGAGCAGTTCTTC
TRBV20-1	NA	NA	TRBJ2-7	CSARDRSASYEQYF	TGCAGTGCTAGAGATAGGAGCGCCTCCTACGAGCAGTACTTC
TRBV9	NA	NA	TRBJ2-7	CASSPRQAHSYEQYF	TGTGCCAGCAGCCCTCGACAGGCCCACTCCTACGAGCAGTACTTC
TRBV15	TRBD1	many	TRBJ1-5	CATSRDFVPGTGKGQPQHF	TGTGCCACCAGCAGAGATTTTGTCCCCGGGACAGGGAAGGGGCAGCCCCAGCATTTT
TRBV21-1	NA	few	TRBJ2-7	CASSKGSYRARYEQYF	TGTGCCAGCAGCAAAGGTTCCTACAGGGCACGTTACGAGCAGTACTTC
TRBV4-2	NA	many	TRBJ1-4	CASALSTTNEKLFF	TGTGCCAGTGCCTTATCAACAACTAATGAAAAACTGTTTTTT
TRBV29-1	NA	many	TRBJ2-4	CSVGASFKNIQYF	TGCAGCGTTGGAGCCTCCTTCAAAAACATTCAGTACTTC
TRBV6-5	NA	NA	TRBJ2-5	CASSYSPGAGETQYF	TGTGCCAGCAGTTACAGTCCGGGGGCAGGAGAGACCCAGTACTTC
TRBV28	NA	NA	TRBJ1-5	CASRSRGSNQPQHF	TGTGCCAGCAGGTCCCGGGGGAGCAATCAGCCCCAGCATTTT
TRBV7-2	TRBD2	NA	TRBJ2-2	CASLAGGWAGELFF	TGTGCCAGCCTGGCGGGAGGGTGGGCCGGGGAGCTGTTTTTT
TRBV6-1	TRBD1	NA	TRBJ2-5	CASSRTGVEETQYF	TGTGCCAGCAGTAGGACAGGGGTGGAGGAGACCCAGTACTTC
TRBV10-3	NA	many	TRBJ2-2	CAISSDPVNTGELFF	TGTGCCATCAGTTCGGACCCTGTCAACACCGGGGAGCTGTTTTTT
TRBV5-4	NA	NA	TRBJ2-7	CASSPANSYEQYF	TGTGCCAGCAGCCCCGCAAACTCCTACGAGCAGTACTTC
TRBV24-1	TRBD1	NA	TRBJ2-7	CATSDTGTAPYEQYF	TGTGCCACCAGTGACACCGGGACAGCCCCCTACGAGCAGTACTTC
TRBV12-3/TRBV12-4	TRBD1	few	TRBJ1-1	CASSSNLDRTEAFF	TGTGCCAGCAGTTCCAACCTGGACAGGACTGAAGCTTTCTTT
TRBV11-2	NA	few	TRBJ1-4	CASSWDMGKLFF	TGTGCCAGCAGCTGGGACATGGGAAAACTGTTTTTT
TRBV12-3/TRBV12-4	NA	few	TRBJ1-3	CASSRGSWGNTIYF	TGTGCCAGCAGTAGGGGGTCGTGGGGAAACACCATATATTTT
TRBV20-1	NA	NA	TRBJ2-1	CSAGGSGPPWTYNEQFF	TGCAGTGCCGGGGGTAGCGGACCGCCTTGGACCTACAATGAGCAGTTCTTC
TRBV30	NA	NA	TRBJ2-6	CAWSVSSGANVLTF	TGTGCCTGGTCTGTTAGCTCTGGGGCCAACGTCCTGACTTTC
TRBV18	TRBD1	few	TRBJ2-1	CASSPPRQGKPYNEQFF	TGTGCCAGCTCACCACCGAGACAGGGCAAACCTTACAATGAGCAGTTCTTC
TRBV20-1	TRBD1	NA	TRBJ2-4	CSARGTGGSRNIQYF	TGCAGTGCTAGAGGTACAGGGGGCTCGAGAAACATTCAGTACTTC
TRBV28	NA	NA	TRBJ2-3	CASSQTGEGPYTDTQYF	TGTGCCAGCAGCCAGACAGGGGAGGGGCCCTACACAGATACGCAGTATTTT
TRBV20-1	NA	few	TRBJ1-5	CSAMKGNGNQPQHF	TGCAGTGCCATGAAGGGAAATGGCAATCAGCCCCAGCATTTT
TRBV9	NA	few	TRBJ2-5	CASSKGGQRQETQYF	TGTGCCAGCAGCAAAGGAGGGCAAAGGCAAGAGACCCAGTACTTC
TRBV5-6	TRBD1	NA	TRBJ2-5	CASSLDDRAETQYF	TGTGCCAGCAGCTTGGACGACAGGGCAGAGACCCAGTACTTC
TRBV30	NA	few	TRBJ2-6	CAWSRSGANVLTF	TGTGCCTGGAGTCGTTCTGGGGCCAACGTCCTGACTTTC
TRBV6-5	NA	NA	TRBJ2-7	CASIYRDSYEQYF	TGTGCCAGCATTTACAGGGATAGCTACGAGCAGTACTTC
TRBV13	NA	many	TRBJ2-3	CASSLLEFGTDTQYF	TGTGCCAGCAGCTTACTAGAGTTTGGCACAGATACGCAGTATTTT
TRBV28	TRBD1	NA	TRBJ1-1	CASSSSGTGVTEAFF	TGTGCCAGCAGCTCGTCGGGGACAGGGGTCACTGAAGCTTTCTTT
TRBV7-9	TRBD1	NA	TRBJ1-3	CASSDDRAGNIIYF	TGTGCCAGCAGCGACGACAGGGCTGGAAACATCATATATTTT
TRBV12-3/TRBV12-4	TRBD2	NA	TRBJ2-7	CASSSPGTSGYEQYF	TGTGCCAGCAGTTCCCCGGGGACTAGCGGCTACGAGCAGTACTTC
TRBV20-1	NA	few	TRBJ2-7	CSARGSHEQYF	TGCAGTGCCAGGGGTTCCCACGAGCAGTACTTC
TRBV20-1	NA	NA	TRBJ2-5	CSARGSGQETQYF	TGCAGTGCTAGAGGTTCCGGTCAAGAGACCCAGTACTTC
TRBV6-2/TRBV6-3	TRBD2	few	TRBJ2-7	CASSRGLAGYEQYF	TGTGCCAGCAGTCGGGGACTAGCGGGTTACGAGCAGTACTTC
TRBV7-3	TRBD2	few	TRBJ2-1	CASSQREGLYEQFF	TGTGCCAGCAGCCAGCGGGAGGGCCTTTATGAGCAGTTCTTC
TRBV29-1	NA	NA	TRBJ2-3	CSGRRQGTDTQYF	TGCAGCGGGAGACGACAGGGCACAGATACGCAGTATTTT
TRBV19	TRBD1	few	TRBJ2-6	CASSNGTVKAVISGANVLTF	TGTGCCAGTAGTAACGGGACAGTTAAAGCGGTAATCTCTGGGGCCAACGTCCTGACTTTC
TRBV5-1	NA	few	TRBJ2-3	CASGSGALDTQYF	TGCGCCAGTGGGAGCGGAGCCCTCGATACGCAGTATTTT